The clone carrying this T cell receptor (beta chain) has only a few counts. The CDR3 runs 15 residues. Trimming removed 0 bases at V and 7 bases at J, with 15 bases between. Germline-derived CDR1 and CDR2 are DFQATT and SNEGSKA (reference sequence). Each CDR3 protein is one row after TCRdb ran MiXCR on the RT-PCR reads. The sample records fewer than 800,000 distinct CDR3 sequences, 12% to 15% being singletons. The TCR originated in a female donor in good health, serving as a healthy control. Sequenced input: memory CD4+ T cells from blood. The chain uses TRBV20-1 and TRBJ1-4; D may be TRBD1 (5 bases). CDR3 sequence reads: CSARDIEGPGEKLFF. The CDR3 DNA sequence: TGCAGTGCTAGAGATATAGAGGGGCCTGGTGAAAAACTGTTTTTT.